This T cell receptor beta chain was obtained from a study of cytomegalovirus exposure and HLA in healthy donors. PCR used 60 Vbeta primers and 13 Jbeta primers. Libraries were prepared by immunoSEQ multiplex PCR; TCRdb keeps only in-frame clonotypes and omits some of them. The data show about 220,000 clones, 76% seen once. Germline lookup yields CDR1 MGHRA and CDR2 YSYEKL. The CDR3 is 14 amino acids. Trimming removed 6 bases at V and 7 bases at J, with 13 bases between. For this clone: Its antigen remains unknown.

Findings and caveats of the study: In a later analysis, V- and J-gene trimming of beta chains associated with a DCLRE1C missense variant, replicated independently.

This receptor was obtained from a young man in good health and CMV-seronegative. Sequencing was done on a sample of PBMCs. The chain couples TRBV4-1 to TRBJ1-6; D is perhaps TRBD1 (6 bases). CDR3 coding DNA: TGCGCCAGCAGGAGGGCAGGGGCGAATTCACCCCTCCACTTT. Its translation is CASRRAGANSPLHF.